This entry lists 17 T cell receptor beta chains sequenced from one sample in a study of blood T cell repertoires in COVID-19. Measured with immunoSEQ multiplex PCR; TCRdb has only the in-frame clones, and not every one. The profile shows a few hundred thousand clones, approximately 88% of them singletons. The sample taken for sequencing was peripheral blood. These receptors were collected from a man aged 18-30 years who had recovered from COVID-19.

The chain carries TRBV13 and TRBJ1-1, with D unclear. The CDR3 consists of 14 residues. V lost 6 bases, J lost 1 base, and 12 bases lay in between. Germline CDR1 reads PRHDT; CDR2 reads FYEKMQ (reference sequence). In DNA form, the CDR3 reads TGTGCCAGCAGGGGAGGGCACCAGAACACTGAAGCTTTCTTT. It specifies CASRGGHQNTEAFF. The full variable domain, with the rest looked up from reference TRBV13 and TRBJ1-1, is AAGVIQSPRHLIKEKRETATLKCYPIPRHDTVYWYQQGPGQDPQFLISFYEKMQSDKGSIPDRFSAQQFSDYHSELNMSSLELGDSALYFCASRGGHQNTEAFFGQGTRLTVV.

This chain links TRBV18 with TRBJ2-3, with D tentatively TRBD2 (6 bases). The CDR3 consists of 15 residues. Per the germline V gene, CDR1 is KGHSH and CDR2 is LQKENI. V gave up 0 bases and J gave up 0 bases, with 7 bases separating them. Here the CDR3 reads CASSPPEGSTDTQYF. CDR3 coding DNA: TGTGCCAGCTCACCACCGGAGGGGAGCACAGATACGCAGTATTTT.

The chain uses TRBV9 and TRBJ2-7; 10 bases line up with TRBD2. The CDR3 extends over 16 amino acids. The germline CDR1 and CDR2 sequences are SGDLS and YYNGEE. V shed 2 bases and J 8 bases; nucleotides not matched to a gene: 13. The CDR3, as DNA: TGTGCCAGCAGCGTCGGGAGCGGGAGGGAGGTTGGAAAGCAGTACTTC. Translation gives CASSVGSGREVGKQYF.

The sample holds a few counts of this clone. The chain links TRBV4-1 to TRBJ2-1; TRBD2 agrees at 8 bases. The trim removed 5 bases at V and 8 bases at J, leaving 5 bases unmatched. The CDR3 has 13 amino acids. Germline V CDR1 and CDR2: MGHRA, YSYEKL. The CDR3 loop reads CASSFLTSDEQFF. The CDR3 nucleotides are TGCGCCAGCAGCTTCCTGACTAGCGATGAGCAGTTCTTC.

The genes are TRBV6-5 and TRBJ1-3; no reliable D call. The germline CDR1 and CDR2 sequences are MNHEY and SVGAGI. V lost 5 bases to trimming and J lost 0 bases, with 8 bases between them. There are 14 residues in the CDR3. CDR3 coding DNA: TGTGCCAGCAGTCAGTTTTTCTCTGGAAACACCATATATTTT. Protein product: CASSQFFSGNTIYF.

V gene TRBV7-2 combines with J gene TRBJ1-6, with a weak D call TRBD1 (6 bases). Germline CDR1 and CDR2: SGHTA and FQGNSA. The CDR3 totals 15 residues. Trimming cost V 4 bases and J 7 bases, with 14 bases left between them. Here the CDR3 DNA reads TGTGCCAGCAGCTCATACGCGACAGGCAATTCACCCCTCCACTTT. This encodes CASSSYATGNSPLHF. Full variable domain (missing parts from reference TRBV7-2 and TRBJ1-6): GAGVSQSPSNKVTEKGKDVELRCDPISGHTALYWYRQSLGQGLEFLIYFQGNSAPDKSGLPSDRFSAERTGGSVSTLTIQRTQQEDSAVYLCASSSYATGNSPLHFGNGTRLTVT.

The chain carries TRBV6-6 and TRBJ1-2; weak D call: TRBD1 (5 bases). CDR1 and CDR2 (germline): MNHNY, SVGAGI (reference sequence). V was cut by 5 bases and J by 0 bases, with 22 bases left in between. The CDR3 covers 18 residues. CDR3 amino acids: CASSPPVYGGTTNYGYTF. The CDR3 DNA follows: TGTGCCAGCAGTCCGCCCGTTTACGGGGGTACCACTAACTATGGCTACACCTTC.

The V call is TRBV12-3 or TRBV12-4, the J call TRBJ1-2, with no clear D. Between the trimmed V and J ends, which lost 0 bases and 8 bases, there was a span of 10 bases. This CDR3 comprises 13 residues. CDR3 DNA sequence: TGTGCCAGCAGTTTAGCGCAAAGCTTGGGCTACACCTTC. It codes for CASSLAQSLGYTF.

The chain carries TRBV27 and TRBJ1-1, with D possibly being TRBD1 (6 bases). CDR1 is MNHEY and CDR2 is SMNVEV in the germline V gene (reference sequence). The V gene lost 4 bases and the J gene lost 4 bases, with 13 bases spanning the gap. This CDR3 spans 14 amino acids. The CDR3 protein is CASSYRVPITEAFF. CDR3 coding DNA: TGTGCCAGCAGTTACAGGGTGCCGATCACTGAAGCTTTCTTT.

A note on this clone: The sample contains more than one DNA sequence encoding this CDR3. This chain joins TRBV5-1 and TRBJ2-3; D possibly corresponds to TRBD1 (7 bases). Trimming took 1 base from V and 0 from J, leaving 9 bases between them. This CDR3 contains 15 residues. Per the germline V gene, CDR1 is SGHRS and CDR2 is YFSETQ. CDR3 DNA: TGCGCCAGCAGCTTGCCAGGGGGGAGCACAGATACGCAGTATTTT. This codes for CASSLPGGSTDTQYF. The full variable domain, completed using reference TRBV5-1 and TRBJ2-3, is KAGVTQTPRYLIKTRGQQVTLSCSPISGHRSVSWYQQTPGQGLQFLFEYFSETQRNKGNFPGRFSGRQFSNSRSEMNVSTLELGDSALYLCASSLPGGSTDTQYFGPGTRLTVL.

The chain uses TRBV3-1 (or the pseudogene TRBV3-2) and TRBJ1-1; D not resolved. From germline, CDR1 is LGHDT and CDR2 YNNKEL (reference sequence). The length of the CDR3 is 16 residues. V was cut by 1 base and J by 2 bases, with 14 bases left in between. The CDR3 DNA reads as TGTGCCAGCAGCCAAGTTTATAGATTCGAAAACACTGAAGCTTTCTTT. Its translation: CASSQVYRFENTEAFF.

The CDR3 coding sequence is TGTGCCAGCAGCTTACCGGGACATGGGCACGAGCAGTACTTC. It is translated as CASSLPGHGHEQYF. The J gene is TRBJ2-7, the V gene TRBV5-6; possible D gene TRBD1, 6 bases. CDR1 is SGHDT, CDR2 YYEEEE, per germline. V was shortened by 2 bases and J by 5 bases, with 14 bases between the two germline ends. CDR3 length equals 14 residues. Complete variable domain (other parts from reference TRBV5-6 and TRBJ2-7): DAGVTQSPTHLIKTRGQQVTLRCSPKSGHDTVSWYQQALGQGPQFIFQYYEEEERQRGNFPDRFSGHQFPNYSSELNVNALLLGDSALYLCASSLPGHGHEQYFGPGTRLTVT.

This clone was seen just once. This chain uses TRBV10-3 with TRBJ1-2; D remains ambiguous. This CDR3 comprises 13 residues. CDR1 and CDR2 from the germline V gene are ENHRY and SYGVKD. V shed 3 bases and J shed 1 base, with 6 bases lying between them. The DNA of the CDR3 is TGTGCCATCAGTGAAGAGGGTAACTATGGCTACACCTTC. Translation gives CAISEEGNYGYTF.

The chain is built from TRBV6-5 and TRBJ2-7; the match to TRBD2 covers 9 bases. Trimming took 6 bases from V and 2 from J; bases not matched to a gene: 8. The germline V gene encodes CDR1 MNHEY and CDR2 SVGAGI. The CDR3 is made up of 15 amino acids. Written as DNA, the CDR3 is TGTGCCAGCAGGGAGCCTAGCGGGGCGCCCTACGAGCAGTACTTC. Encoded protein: CASREPSGAPYEQYF.

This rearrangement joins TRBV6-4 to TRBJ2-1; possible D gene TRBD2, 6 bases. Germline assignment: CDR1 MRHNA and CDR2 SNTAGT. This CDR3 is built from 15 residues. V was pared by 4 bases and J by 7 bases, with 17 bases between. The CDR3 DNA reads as TGTGCCAGCAGTGGCGGGGCTTTTGAGACAAATGAGCAGTTCTTC. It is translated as CASSGGAFETNEQFF.

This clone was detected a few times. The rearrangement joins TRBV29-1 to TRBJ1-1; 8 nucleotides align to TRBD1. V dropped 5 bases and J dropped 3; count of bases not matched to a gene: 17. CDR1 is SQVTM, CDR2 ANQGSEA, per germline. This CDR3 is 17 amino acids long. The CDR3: CSVSQDRVVKAYTEAFF. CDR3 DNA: TGCAGCGTTTCTCAGGACAGGGTTGTAAAAGCTTACACTGAAGCTTTCTTT.

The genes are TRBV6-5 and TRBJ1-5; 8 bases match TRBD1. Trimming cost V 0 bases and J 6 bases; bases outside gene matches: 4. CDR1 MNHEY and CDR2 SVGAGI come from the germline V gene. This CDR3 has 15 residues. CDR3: CASSYSTGVGQPQHF. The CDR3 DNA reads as TGTGCCAGCAGTTACTCGACAGGGGTGGGTCAGCCCCAGCATTTT.